The 3 T cell receptor beta chains below all came from one sample that was sequenced in a study of blood T cell repertoires in COVID-19. Assay: immunoSEQ multiplex PCR; the TCRdb copy retains only in-frame clones and omits some. There are around 200,000 clones in the sample; approximately 87% occur only once, and roughly 20% lies in the top ten. The sequenced sample consisted of peripheral blood. The receptors originated from a man between 65 and 79 years old with active or convalescent COVID-19.

This chain connects TRBV4-1 to TRBJ2-7, with D perhaps matching TRBD2 (7 bases). V gave up 0 bases and J gave up 2 bases, with 11 bases separating them. The CDR3 covers 15 residues. Germline values: CDR1 MGHRA, CDR2 YSYEKL. CDR3 DNA sequence: TGCGCCAGCAGCCAAGAATCGGGGGGCACCTACGAGCAGTACTTC. Amino acid sequence: CASSQESGGTYEQYF.

V usage is TRBV5-1 and J usage is TRBJ1-3, with D uncertain. From germline, CDR1 is SGHRS and CDR2 YFSETQ. The CDR3 runs 13 residues. V shed 7 bases and J shed 0 bases, with 8 bases lying between them. CDR3 residues: CASGLNSGNTIYF. CDR3 bases: TGCGCCAGCGGGCTAAACTCTGGAAACACCATATATTTT.

In its sample, this clone was seen once. V is TRBV9 and J is TRBJ2-3; D gene unclear. The CDR3 runs to 13 residues. Germline assignment: CDR1 SGDLS and CDR2 YYNGEE. V was clipped by 4 bases and J by 4 bases, with 10 bases between them. The CDR3 spells CASSPQYPDTQYF. The CDR3 DNA reads as TGTGCCAGCAGCCCCCAGTACCCAGATACGCAGTATTTT.